This passage covers 17 T cell receptor beta chains from one sample sequenced in a study of cytomegalovirus exposure and HLA in healthy donors. PCR was performed using 60 Vbeta and 13 Jbeta primers. TCRdb's table, derived via immunoSEQ multiplex PCR, lists solely in-frame clones and lacks some. In total, the table holds tens of thousands of clones. Sequencing used PBMCs. These receptors all stem from a man in his thirties or forties in good health and CMV-seronegative.

The V and J genes are TRBV4-3 and TRBJ2-7, with 8 bases matching TRBD1. With V trimmed by 1 base and J by 3 bases, 11 bases remained unmatched. This CDR3 spans 17 amino acids. Germline CDR1 is LGHNA and CDR2 is YSLEER. This CDR3 is CASSQGIGTGGSYEQYF. In DNA form, the CDR3 reads TGCGCCAGCAGCCAAGGGATCGGGACAGGAGGGAGCTACGAGCAGTACTTC.

The chain couples TRBV6-5 to TRBJ2-1, with 7 bases fitting TRBD2. Germline V gene sequence: CDR1 MNHEY, CDR2 SVGAGI. V trimming: 4 bases; J trimming: 10 bases; junction bases outside the gene matches: 4. The CDR3 contains 12 residues. CDR3 sequence (DNA): TGTGCCAGCAGTTCCCCCGGGGGGGAGCAGTTCTTC. Translated: CASSSPGGEQFF.

The rearrangement uses TRBV4-2 and TRBJ1-1; D possibly corresponds to TRBD1 (6 bases). This CDR3 is built from 15 residues. Trimming cost V 4 bases and J 0 bases, with 12 bases left between them. Looked up from germline, CDR1 is LGHNA and CDR2 is YNFKEQ. CDR3 sequence (DNA): TGTGCCAGCAGCCCAAGTGGGGGCCTGAACACTGAAGCTTTCTTT. The encoded protein is CASSPSGGLNTEAFF.

The chain recombines TRBV10-3 with TRBJ2-3; the match to TRBD2 covers 7 bases. The CDR3 runs to 14 residues. CDR1 ENHRY and CDR2 SYGVKD come from the germline V gene. V trimming: 5 bases; J trimming: 6 bases; junction bases outside the gene matches: 8. CDR3 region: CAISFLADSDTQYF. The CDR3 bases are TGTGCCATCAGTTTCCTAGCGGACTCGGATACGCAGTATTTT.

The chain uses TRBV6-5 and TRBJ2-3, with TRBD2 matching 7 bases. The V gene's germline CDR1 is MNHEY and CDR2 SVGAGI. CDR3 length equals 15 residues. With V trimmed by 2 bases and J by 0 bases, 2 bases remained unmatched. CDR3 loop: CASSYARGSTDTQYF. The CDR3 nucleotides read TGTGCCAGCAGTTACGCGCGGGGGAGCACAGATACGCAGTATTTT.

The chain employs TRBV6-5 and TRBJ1-4; tentative D call: TRBD1 (6 bases). The CDR3 is 16 amino acids. The V gene lost 2 bases and the J gene lost 4 bases, with 14 bases spanning the gap. Germline V gene sequence: CDR1 MNHEY, CDR2 SVGAGI. CDR3 loop: CASSYQGPSNNEKLFF. Here the CDR3 DNA reads TGTGCCAGCAGTTACCAGGGGCCTTCAAATAATGAAAAACTGTTTTTT.

Of note for this clone: Other DNA sequences of this sample code for an identical CDR3. V gene TRBV9 combines with J gene TRBJ1-2; D is unresolved. In germline, CDR1 is SGDLS, CDR2 YYNGEE. Trimming left V 5 bases short and J 5 bases short, with 13 bases between. CDR3 length equals 13 residues. CDR3 DNA sequence: TGTGCCAGCAGTCCCCGCGGGGATTATGGCTACACCTTC. Translated: CASSPRGDYGYTF.

The CDR3 reads CATRGVGQETQYF. DNA of the CDR3: TGTGCCACACGCGGGGTTGGCCAAGAGACCCAGTACTTC. J is TRBJ2-5 and V is TRBV7-9; a weak D match, TRBD2 (6 bases). Looked up from germline, CDR1 is SEHNR and CDR2 is FQNEAQ (reference sequence). The CDR3 has 13 residues. Between the trimmed V and J ends, which lost 10 bases and 1 base, there was a span of 13 bases.

A remark on this clone: Additional DNA sequences in this sample encode the identical CDR3. This chain joins TRBV6-5 and TRBJ2-7, with TRBD2 as a possible D gene (6 bases). Germline assignment: CDR1 MNHEY and CDR2 SVGAGI. V gave up 6 bases and J gave up 1 base, with 10 bases separating them. This CDR3 region has 13 residues. CDR3 DNA sequence: TGTGCCAGCAGCTTAGCGGCTTCCTACGAGCAGTACTTC. Translated, it gives CASSLAASYEQYF.

The chain is built from TRBV30 and TRBJ2-1; D is possibly TRBD1 (6 bases). Trimming took 4 bases from V and 5 from J, leaving 6 bases between them. The CDR3 is 11 residues long. The V gene's germline CDR1 is GTSNPN and CDR2 SVGIG (reference sequence). The CDR3 loop is CAWTGDNEQFF. CDR3 DNA sequence: TGTGCCTGGACAGGGGACAATGAGCAGTTCTTC.

This rearrangement joins TRBV30 to TRBJ2-7, with a possible D match to TRBD1 (5 bases). V shed 2 bases and J shed 1 base, with 9 bases lying between them. Germline CDR1 is GTSNPN and CDR2 is SVGIG (reference sequence). The CDR3 totals 13 residues. CDR3 region: CAWSSGISYEQYF. In nucleotides, the CDR3 is TGTGCCTGGAGTTCAGGGATTTCCTACGAGCAGTACTTC.

The chain is built from TRBV18 and TRBJ2-2, with D possibly being TRBD2 (6 bases). V was pared by 0 bases and J by 4 bases, with 12 bases between. This CDR3 is built from 16 residues. Looked up from germline, CDR1 is KGHSH and CDR2 is LQKENI. The CDR3 DNA sequence: TGTGCCAGCTCACCACCGGAGGGTACGGCCACCGGGGAGCTGTTTTTT. Its protein is CASSPPEGTATGELFF.

This chain uses TRBV4-2 with TRBJ2-5, with D tentatively TRBD2 (7 bases). This CDR3 contains 17 residues. V lost 0 bases, J lost 4 bases, and 18 bases lay in between. CDR1 and CDR2 from the germline V gene are LGHNA and YNFKEQ. The CDR3 DNA is TGTGCCAGCAGCCAAGATCGAGGGGGAGGGATAGGAGAGACCCAGTACTTC. It translates to CASSQDRGGGIGETQYF.

This chain links TRBV6-5 with TRBJ2-5, with a tentative D call TRBD1 (5 bases). This CDR3 has 16 residues. Trimming cost V 0 bases and J 7 bases, with 18 bases left between them. Germline CDR1 and CDR2: MNHEY and SVGAGI. The CDR3 sequence: CASSYSSPRGVGTQYF. CDR3 sequence (DNA): TGTGCCAGCAGTTACTCGAGTCCTAGGGGCGTGGGGACCCAGTACTTC.

The chain couples TRBV30 to TRBJ1-6, with D perhaps TRBD1 (6 bases). The V and J ends lost 7 bases and 3 bases respectively, with 13 bases between them. The CDR3 runs to 14 residues. CDR1 and CDR2 (germline): GTSNPN, SVGIG (reference sequence). In DNA, the CDR3 is TGTGCCTCGTTACAGGGACACTATAATTCACCCCTCCACTTT. The encoded protein is CASLQGHYNSPLHF.

V and J are TRBV30 and TRBJ2-2; D is ambiguous. Trimming took 1 base from V and 5 from J, leaving 8 bases between them. The CDR3 is 13 residues long. Per germline, CDR1 GTSNPN and CDR2 SVGIG (reference sequence). This CDR3 reads CAWSAHGTGELFF. The CDR3 nucleotides are TGTGCCTGGAGTGCTCACGGGACCGGGGAGCTGTTTTTT. Looking up the rest from reference TRBV30 and TRBJ2-2 gives the full variable domain: SQTIHQWPATLVQPVGSPLSLECTVEGTSNPNLYWYRQAAGRGLQLLFYSVGIGQISSEVPQNLSASRPQDRQFILSSKKLLLSDSGFYLCAWSAHGTGELFFGEGSRLTVL.

V is TRBV30 and J is TRBJ2-7; a weak D match, TRBD2 (5 bases). The CDR3 is made up of 10 amino acids. CDR1 and CDR2 from the germline V gene are GTSNPN and SVGIG (reference sequence). The CDR3 DNA reads as TGTGCATGCGGAGGATACGAGCAGTACTTC. Translating gives CACGGYEQYF.